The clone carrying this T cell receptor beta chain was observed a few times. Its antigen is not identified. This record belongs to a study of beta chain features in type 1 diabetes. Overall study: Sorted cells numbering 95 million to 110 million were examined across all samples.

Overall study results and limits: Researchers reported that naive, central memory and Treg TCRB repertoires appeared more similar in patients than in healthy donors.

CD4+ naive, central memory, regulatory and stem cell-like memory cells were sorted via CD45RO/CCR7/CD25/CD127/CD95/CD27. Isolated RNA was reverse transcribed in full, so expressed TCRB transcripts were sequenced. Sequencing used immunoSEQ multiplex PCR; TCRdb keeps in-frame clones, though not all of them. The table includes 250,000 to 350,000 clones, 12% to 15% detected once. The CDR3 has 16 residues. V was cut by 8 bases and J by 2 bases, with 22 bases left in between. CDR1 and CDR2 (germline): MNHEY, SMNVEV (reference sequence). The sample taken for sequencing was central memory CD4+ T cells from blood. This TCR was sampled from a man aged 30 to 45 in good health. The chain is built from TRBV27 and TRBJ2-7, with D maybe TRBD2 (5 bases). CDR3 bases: TGTGCCAGCTCTCAAACCGGGCTAGCCCCGACCTACGAGCAGTACGTC. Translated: CASSQTGLAPTYEQYV.